A single sample gave rise to the 4 T cell receptor beta chains below, sequenced in a study of T-cell memory formation after mild COVID-19. From the 5' RACE reads, TCRdb called clonotypes with MiXCR, one entry per CDR3 protein. The sample holds around 150,000 distinct CDR3 sequences, 30% to 35% seen once. Sample: PBMCs or a T cell subset sorted from them (not recorded which). All receptors derive from an adult woman who had mild COVID-19 (a few samples of this study predate the infection). Cell type and time point are not known.

V gene TRBV12-3 or TRBV12-4 combines with J gene TRBJ2-3; TRBD1 aligns across 9 bases. The V gene end was trimmed by 3 bases and the J gene end by 2 bases; junction bases not matched to a gene: 6. The CDR3 contains 16 residues. CDR3 nucleotides: TGTGCCAGCAGTTTTCGCGGGACAGGGACCACAGATACGCAGTATTTT. Translated, it gives CASSFRGTGTTDTQYF.

The rearrangement joins TRBV5-3 to TRBJ2-7, with D perhaps being TRBD1 or TRBD2 (5 bases each). TRBV5-3 is labeled an ORF, and its function is uncertain. The CDR3 runs 16 residues. V gave up 3 bases and J gave up 0 bases, with 16 bases separating them. The CDR3 is CARSSERDGSSYEQYF. CDR3 sequence (DNA): TGTGCCAGAAGCTCCGAGAGGGACGGAAGCTCCTACGAGCAGTACTTC.

This rearrangement joins TRBV29-1 to TRBJ2-7; 12 bases line up with TRBD2. V lost 4 bases, J lost 5 bases, and 15 bases stayed unmatched. CDR1 is SQVTM, CDR2 ANQGSEA, per germline. CDR3 length equals 17 residues. In nucleotides, the CDR3 is TGCAGCGTTGTTCTCCTGGTGGCTAGCGGGAGGGCCCACGAGCAGTACTTC. It specifies CSVVLLVASGRAHEQYF.

The chain carries TRBV7-2 and TRBJ2-1, with D tentatively TRBD1 (7 bases). CDR1 is SGHTA and CDR2 is FQGNSA in the germline V gene. V was shortened by 5 bases and J by 4 bases, with 15 bases between the two germline ends. The CDR3 loop spans 15 amino acids. The CDR3 spells CASSRGTEPYNEQFF. The DNA of the CDR3 is TGTGCCAGCAGCCGCGGGACAGAACCGTACAATGAGCAGTTCTTC. The full variable domain, completed using reference TRBV7-2 and TRBJ2-1, is GAGVSQSPSNKVTEKGKDVELRCDPISGHTALYWYRQSLGQGLEFLIYFQGNSAPDKSGLPSDRFSAERTGGSVSTLTIQRTQQEDSAVYLCASSRGTEPYNEQFFGPGTRLTVL.